This T cell receptor beta chain was observed in a study of neoadjuvant anti-PD-1 for oral cavity cancer. The wider study: Nivolumab at 3 mg/kg was mostly given biweekly, three to four doses, pre-surgery.

Trimming pared 1 base from V and 2 bases from J, leaving 12 bases between. Germline V gene sequence: CDR1 MGHRA, CDR2 YSYEKL. CDR3 length: 15 residues. This table comes from immunoSEQ multiplex PCR, and its TCRdb copy is limited to in-frame clones, with some not included. Of 11,000 to 15,000 clones listed, roughly 70% are singletons. Turning to this clone: What it binds is unknown.

Time point described: after neoadjuvant nivolumab, at surgical resection. Patients had HPV-negative, locally advanced oral cavity squamous cell carcinoma. Study observations and caveats: After neoadjuvant nivolumab, PBMC T cell clonality was significantly higher in non-responders than responders.

Sequencing was performed on PBMCs, taken after nivolumab (anti-PD-1) treatment. The genes are TRBV4-1 and TRBJ2-7; D assignment may be TRBD1 or TRBD2 (6 bases each). This clonotype was sampled from a person aged 35-79 years with oral cavity squamous cell carcinoma. CDR3 in DNA: TGCGCCAGCAGCCAAGCGGGGGCGGGTCCCTACGAGCAGTACTTC. Its translation is CASSQAGAGPYEQYF.